These T cell receptor beta chains were read from a single sample in a study of T cell clonotyping in hematopoietic cell transplantation. The repertoire was sequenced with immunoSEQ multiplex PCR; TCRdb's copy has only in-frame clones and lacks some. The sample includes some 9,100 clones, 80% to 90% of them seen just once. Sample: peripheral blood mononuclear cells, taken 180 days after allogeneic stem cell transplant. The origin of the receptors is a female patient aged 50-65 years who had an allogeneic stem cell transplant from an unrelated donor, so the T cells may come from the graft donor. Some clones in this sample may be carry-over from other donors' samples. Both conserved end residues are part of each CDR3. The D gene is left open where the match is weak. Size is stated for part of the rows, as once, few or many counts, or as a class when the clone is expanded.

>.|TRBV29-1|TRBJ2-1|once
TGCAGCGCGTCAGTCTCCTACAATGAGCAGTTCTTC
CSASVSYNEQFF
>.|TRBV7-3|TRBJ2-7|.
TGTGCCAGCAGCTTGAGCGGTAGCGGACCCTACGAGCAGTACTTC
CASSLSGSGPYEQYF
>.|TRBV29-1|TRBJ1-3|.
TGCAGCGTTGTGGGCATCGCGTACTCTGGAAACACCATATATTTT
CSVVGIAYSGNTIYF
>.|TRBV28|TRBJ1-6|once
TGTGCCAGCACCCCGTGGCGGATAAGCTCCTATAATTCACCCCTCCACTTT
CASTPWRISSYNSPLHF
>.|TRBV29-1|TRBJ2-7|.
TGCAGCGTTGAAGATCCAAAAACAGGGTTTTCGGCCTACGAGCAGTACTTC
CSVEDPKTGFSAYEQYF
>.|TRBV19|TRBJ1-1|.
TGTGCCAGTAGAGGACCGGACGGTGAAGCTTTCTTT
CASRGPDGEAFF
>TRBD1|TRBV11-3|TRBJ2-5|.
TGTGCCACCAACCGGGACAGCATGTCTGAGACCCAGTACTTC
CATNRDSMSETQYF
>.|TRBV4-2|TRBJ2-7|.
TGTGCCAGCAGCCAAGATCGGGGGAGCTCCTACGAGCAGTACTTC
CASSQDRGSSYEQYF
>.|TRBV30|TRBJ2-7|once
TGTGCCTGGAGTGTAGCGGTCGAGCAGTACTTC
CAWSVAVEQYF
>.|TRBV5-1|TRBJ2-7|.
TGCGCCAGCAGCTTGGGGTGGGACTTTGGGTACGAGCAGTACTTC
CASSLGWDFGYEQYF
>.|TRBV19|TRBJ2-6|.
TGTGCCAGTAGTATTCTTGGCGCGGTCCCTGGGGCCAACGTCCTGACTTTC
CASSILGAVPGANVLTF
>.|TRBV10-3|TRBJ1-2|few
TGTGCCATCAGTGAGTCAGGACAGAGGAGGGGTGGCTACACCTTC
CAISESGQRRGGYTF
>.|TRBV11-2|TRBJ2-1|once
TGTGCCAGCAGCTTAGATCAGGCAGGGTTCTACAATGAGCAGTTCTTC
CASSLDQAGFYNEQFF
>TRBD2|TRBV7-2|TRBJ2-3|.
TGTGCCAGCAGGCGCGGACTAGCGGGAGGGCCCGATACGCAGTATTTT
CASRRGLAGGPDTQYF
>.|TRBV9|TRBJ1-2|once
TGTGCCAGCAGCCCTCCGGTCCGGACTGGCTATGGCTACACCTTC
CASSPPVRTGYGYTF
>.|TRBV28|TRBJ2-1|.
TGTGCCAGCACCTCGACGACGTCCCGACGGGTATACAATGAGCAGTTCTTC
CASTSTTSRRVYNEQFF
>TRBD1|TRBV5-1|TRBJ2-2|.
TGCGCCAGCAGCTCATGGGACAGGCAACCGGGGGAGCTGTTTTTT
CASSSWDRQPGELFF
>.|TRBV4-2|TRBJ1-2|few
TGTGCCAGCAGCCAAGGCGCTAACTATGGCTACACCTTC
CASSQGANYGYTF
>.|TRBV9|TRBJ1-2|.
TGTGCCAGCAGCCCGGCGAACTATGGCTACACCTTC
CASSPANYGYTF
>.|TRBV5-1|TRBJ2-3|.
TGCGCCAGCAGCTTGGCGTTAGCCGATTATGATACGCAGTATTTT
CASSLALADYDTQYF
>.|TRBV7-2|TRBJ2-1|once
TGTGCCAGCAGCTTAGACCCGAGCTCCTACAATGAGCAGTTCTTC
CASSLDPSSYNEQFF
>TRBD1|TRBV29-1|TRBJ1-4|few
TGCAGCGCCGGGACAGGGAGGGAAAAACTGTTTTTT
CSAGTGREKLFF